This entry concerns a single T cell receptor (beta chain). Whole blood, unfractionated, served as the material for total RNA extraction. V trimming: 3 bases; J trimming: 3 bases; junction bases outside the gene matches: 6. The CDR3 consists of 14 residues. Germline V gene lookup returns CDR1 SQVTM and CDR2 ANQGSEA. The data are from a study of human T cells and chemical hapten exposure. Per the original methods: Per-sample TCR counts ranged from about 23,224 to 750,000, median about 98,000. TCRdb reanalysed the 5' RACE reads using MiXCR and keeps one entry per CDR3 protein. The authors' filters were not applied to this entry. The sample shows around 100,000 distinct CDR3 sequences, approximately 20% of them seen only once.

The chain joins TRBV29-1 to TRBJ2-7; 9 positions agree with TRBD1. This TCR was recovered from a human donor in good health. CDR3 in DNA: TGCAGCGTTGAGCTTTGGGACAGGGACTACGAGCAGTACTTC. Translated, it gives CSVELWDRDYEQYF.